The rows below give T cell receptor beta chains drawn from one sample of a study of shared clonotypes between healthy human individuals. TCRdb's table, derived via immunoSEQ multiplex PCR, lists solely in-frame clones and lacks some. The sample has 950,000 to 1,100,000 clones, 65% to 80% seen once. The material sequenced was memory CD4+ T cells sorted from blood. The source is a man younger than 35 in good health. Each CDR3 is given with its conserved first and last residue. The D gene is left open where the match is weak. Part of the rows lack a size; the others show once, few, many or a class for expanded clones.

J gene	D gene	clone size	V gene	CDR3 protein	CDR3 DNA
TRBJ2-7	TRBD1	-	TRBV14	CASSPGTGYYEQYF	TGTGCCAGCAGTCCCGGGACAGGGTATTACGAGCAGTACTTC
TRBJ2-7	-	-	TRBV30	CAWSKNRDREQYF	TGTGCCTGGAGTAAAAACAGGGACCGCGAGCAGTACTTC
TRBJ1-1	-	-	TRBV5-5	CASSSGQPNTEAFF	TGTGCCAGCAGCTCCGGACAGCCGAACACTGAAGCTTTCTTT
TRBJ1-4	-	-	TRBV9	CASSAGTQANEKLFF	TGTGCCAGCAGCGCAGGGACACAAGCTAATGAAAAACTGTTTTTT
TRBJ2-7	-	-	TRBV5-6	CASSLVSRTEQYF	TGTGCCAGCAGCTTGGTTTCGCGAACCGAGCAGTACTTC
TRBJ2-2	-	-	TRBV5-4	CASSSTGELFF	TGTGCCAGCAGCTCCACCGGGGAGCTGTTTTTT
TRBJ2-3	-	-	TRBV29-1	CSVDGRGSTDTQYF	TGCAGCGTTGACGGGCGGGGTAGCACAGATACGCAGTATTTT
TRBJ1-3	TRBD1	-	TRBV19	CASSTGGSGNTIYF	TGTGCCAGTTCGACAGGGGGCTCTGGAAACACCATATATTTT
TRBJ1-5	-	once	TRBV6-5	CASNPTGGNQPQHF	TGTGCCAGCAATCCGACAGGCGGCAATCAGCCCCAGCATTTT
TRBJ2-3	-	few	TRBV19	CASSIGKSTDTQYF	TGTGCCAGTAGTATAGGTAAAAGCACAGATACGCAGTATTTT
TRBJ2-7	TRBD1	-	TRBV5-1	CASSWGTAALEQYF	TGCGCCAGCAGCTGGGGGACAGCCGCCTTAGAGCAGTACTTC
TRBJ1-5	TRBD1	-	TRBV28	CASSSPGQGFQPQHF	TGTGCCAGCAGTTCCCCGGGACAGGGGTTCCAGCCCCAGCATTTT
TRBJ2-6	-	-	TRBV19	CASSITGPGANVLTF	TGTGCCAGTAGTATTACGGGGCCCGGGGCCAACGTCCTGACTTTC
TRBJ1-1	TRBD1	-	TRBV11-2	CASSSQGMRTEAFF	TGTGCCAGCAGCTCACAGGGGATGCGGACTGAAGCTTTCTTT
TRBJ2-1	TRBD2	-	TRBV5-1	CASSLEAGRNQFF	TGCGCCAGCAGCTTGGAGGCCGGGAGGAACCAGTTCTTC
TRBJ2-7	TRBD2	few	TRBV25-1	CASSELSGMFHEQYF	TGTGCCAGCAGTGAATTGAGCGGGATGTTCCACGAGCAGTACTTC
TRBJ2-1	-	-	TRBV5-5	CASSLDLYNEQFF	TGTGCCAGCAGCTTGGACCTCTACAATGAGCAGTTCTTC
TRBJ1-2	-	-	TRBV7-2	CASSYLVGSVGYTF	TGTGCCAGCAGCTATCTAGTAGGGTCGGTTGGCTACACCTTC
TRBJ2-7	TRBD2	-	TRBV5-1	CASSLGLPRGAYEQYF	TGCGCCAGCAGCCTGGGCTTGCCGCGGGGGGCCTACGAGCAGTACTTC
TRBJ2-1	-	-	TRBV6-4	CASSDSTTEQFF	TGTGCCAGCAGTGACTCGACTACAGAGCAGTTCTTC
TRBJ1-1	-	-	TRBV28	CANQDRPGGEAFF	TGTGCCAACCAGGACCGTCCCGGCGGTGAAGCTTTCTTT
TRBJ2-7	-	-	TRBV7-2	CASSLMSSSYEQYF	TGTGCCAGCAGCTTAATGTCTAGCAGCTACGAGCAGTACTTC
TRBJ1-3	-	-	TRBV6-4	CASRTVSRASGNTIYF	TGTGCCAGCAGGACAGTCTCAAGAGCCTCTGGAAACACCATATATTTT
TRBJ1-4	-	-	TRBV14	CASSQTGGRSEKLFF	TGTGCCAGCAGCCAGACAGGAGGGAGAAGTGAAAAACTGTTTTTT
TRBJ1-2	-	-	TRBV11-2	CASSLSGNYGYTF	TGTGCCAGCAGCTTAAGCGGAAACTATGGCTACACCTTC
TRBJ2-3	TRBD1	-	TRBV18	CASSPLWDRGTDTQYF	TGTGCCAGCTCACCCCTCTGGGACAGGGGCACAGATACGCAGTATTTT
TRBJ2-2	-	-	TRBV11-2	CASSPSVRGNTGELFF	TGTGCCAGCAGCCCGTCGGTCAGGGGTAACACCGGGGAGCTGTTTTTT
TRBJ2-7	TRBD2	once	TRBV6-4	CASSDSTSGSSYEQYF	TGTGCCAGCAGTGACTCAACTAGCGGTTCCTCCTACGAGCAGTACTTC
TRBJ2-2	-	-	TRBV4-1	CASSQEAKAPGELFF	TGCGCCAGCAGCCAAGAAGCCAAAGCCCCCGGGGAGCTGTTTTTT
TRBJ2-3	TRBD2	-	TRBV9	CASSVGSSGSADTQYF	TGTGCCAGCAGCGTAGGTTCTAGCGGGAGTGCAGATACGCAGTATTTT
TRBJ2-7	TRBD1	-	TRBV5-5	CASSLAPGQGVGEQYF	TGTGCCAGCAGCTTGGCTCCCGGACAGGGCGTGGGCGAGCAGTACTTC
TRBJ1-5	-	few	TRBV28	CASSPTRGTQHF	TGTGCCAGCAGTCCGACAAGGGGGACCCAGCATTTT
TRBJ2-5	-	-	TRBV29-1	CSVDKGETQYF	TGCAGCGTTGACAAGGGTGAGACCCAGTACTTC
TRBJ2-2	-	once	TRBV19	CASSGRAGAYTGELFF	TGTGCCAGTAGTGGCCGGGCCGGGGCCTACACCGGGGAGCTGTTTTTT
TRBJ1-1	-	-	TRBV7-9	CASSLAGGNTEAFF	TGTGCCAGCAGCTTAGCTGGGGGGAACACTGAAGCTTTCTTT
TRBJ2-3	-	-	TRBV6-1	CASSEEGPPLTDTQYF	TGTGCCAGCAGTGAAGAGGGTCCCCCCCTAACAGATACGCAGTATTTT
TRBJ1-1	-	once	TRBV28	CASRVDIYTIEAFF	TGTGCCAGCAGGGTGGACATCTATACGATCGAAGCTTTCTTT
TRBJ2-2	-	once	TRBV2	CASTGQGELFF	TGTGCCAGCACCGGACAGGGGGAGCTGTTTTTT
TRBJ1-6	-	-	TRBV6-6	CASSYGAANSPLHF	TGTGCCAGCAGTTACGGGGCAGCCAATTCACCCCTCCACTTT
TRBJ2-7	TRBD2	-	TRBV6-5	CASVSIRTSPLEQYF	TGTGCCAGCGTCTCTATTAGGACTAGCCCACTCGAGCAGTACTTC
TRBJ2-1	-	-	TRBV7-2	CASSLEGVLEFNEQFF	TGTGCCAGCAGCTTAGAGGGGGTCCTGGAGTTCAATGAGCAGTTCTTC
TRBJ1-2	TRBD1	-	TRBV7-9	CASSSPGQVHYGYTF	TGTGCCAGCAGCTCGCCTGGACAGGTCCACTATGGCTACACCTTC
TRBJ2-5	TRBD2	-	TRBV6-5	CASSYRAGVSETQYF	TGTGCCAGCAGTTACCGGGCGGGAGTCTCTGAGACCCAGTACTTC
TRBJ1-2	TRBD1	-	TRBV7-2	CASSLTGEVYGYTF	TGTGCCAGCAGCTTAACAGGGGAGGTCTATGGCTACACCTTC
TRBJ1-5	-	-	TRBV28	CASSRPNQPQHF	TGTGCCAGCAGCCGTCCCAATCAGCCCCAGCATTTT
TRBJ2-1	-	-	TRBV6-5	CASKVPSYNEQFF	TGTGCCAGCAAAGTTCCTTCCTACAATGAGCAGTTCTTC
TRBJ2-7	-	-	TRBV18	CASTPGNVYEQYF	TGTGCCAGCACCCCGGGAAATGTTTACGAGCAGTACTTC
TRBJ2-1	TRBD1	-	TRBV6-5	CASSFLRGRMDNEQFF	TGTGCCAGCAGTTTCCTCAGGGGGCGGATGGACAATGAGCAGTTCTTC
TRBJ2-1	TRBD2	-	TRBV5-4	CASSPGTTEQFF	TGTGCCAGCAGCCCCGGGACTACCGAGCAGTTCTTC
TRBJ1-2	TRBD1	-	TRBV2	CASSATGNRYGYTF	TGTGCCAGCAGCGCGACAGGGAATAGATATGGCTACACCTTC
TRBJ2-2	-	-	TRBV5-1	CASTPNAGAGSGELFF	TGCGCCAGCACTCCGAATGCAGGAGCCGGTTCCGGGGAGCTGTTTTTT
TRBJ1-1	-	-	TRBV7-9	CASSLIKPGRVSEAFF	TGTGCCAGCAGCTTAATAAAGCCAGGGAGGGTCTCTGAAGCTTTCTTT
TRBJ1-1	-	-	TRBV29-1	CSGTGHLNTEAFF	TGCAGCGGAACGGGACACTTGAACACTGAAGCTTTCTTT
TRBJ1-5	TRBD1	-	TRBV2	CASRETGNNQPQHF	TGTGCCAGCAGGGAGACAGGGAACAATCAGCCCCAGCATTTT